A single sample is the source of the 2 T cell receptor beta chains below, sequenced in a study of control samples from healthy donors and cancer patients. Some clones are missing from TCRdb's copy, which holds only in-frame ones; the method was immunoSEQ multiplex PCR. Seen here are roughly 130,000 clones, roughly 92% observed once, and the top ten hold approximately 10%. The material sequenced was blood. All receptors come from a man under 40 in good health.

This chain connects TRBV11-3 to TRBJ2-7; 7 bases fit TRBD2. V was clipped by 5 bases and J by 3 bases; unmatched bases: 10. This CDR3 comprises 15 residues. The germline V gene encodes CDR1 SGHNT and CDR2 YENEEA. The CDR3 sequence is CASSPVRGSRYEQYF. CDR3 DNA: TGTGCCAGCAGCCCAGTGCGGGGGAGTCGCTACGAGCAGTACTTC.

This chain links TRBV4-2 with TRBJ2-1; 10 bases line up with TRBD2. CDR3 length: 15 amino acids. CDR1 and CDR2 from the germline V gene are LGHNA and YNFKEQ. V trimming: 0 bases; J trimming: 8 bases; junction bases outside the gene matches: 4. CDR3 DNA: TGTGCCAGCAGCCAAGATCTAGCGGGAGTGGATGAGCAGTTCTTC. Translating it yields CASSQDLAGVDEQFF.